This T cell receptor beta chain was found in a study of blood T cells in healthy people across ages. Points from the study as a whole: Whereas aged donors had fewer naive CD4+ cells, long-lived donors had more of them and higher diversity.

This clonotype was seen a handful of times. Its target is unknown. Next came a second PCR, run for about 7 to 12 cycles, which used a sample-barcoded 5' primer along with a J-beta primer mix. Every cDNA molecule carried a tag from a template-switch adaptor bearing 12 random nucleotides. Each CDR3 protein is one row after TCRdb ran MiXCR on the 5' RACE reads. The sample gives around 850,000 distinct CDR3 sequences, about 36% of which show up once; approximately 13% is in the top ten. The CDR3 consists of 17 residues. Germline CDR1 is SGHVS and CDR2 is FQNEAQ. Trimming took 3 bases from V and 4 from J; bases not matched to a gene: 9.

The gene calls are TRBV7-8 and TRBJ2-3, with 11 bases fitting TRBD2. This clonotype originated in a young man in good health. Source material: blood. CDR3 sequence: CASSFRSLAGGADTQYF. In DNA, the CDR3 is TGTGCCAGCAGCTTCCGATCCCTAGCGGGGGGTGCAGATACGCAGTATTTT.